The 32 T cell receptor beta chains listed next were all sequenced from one sample in a study of neurological immune-mediated disorders. MiXCR was run by TCRdb on the 5' RACE reads, yielding one entry per CDR3 protein. The sample has approximately 30,000 distinct CDR3 sequences; roughly 15% are singletons. Sequencing used PBMCs. These receptors all come from an older man in good health.

A remark on this clonotype: A much larger clonotype is one base distant, so this may be a read error. V usage is TRBV7-2 and J usage is TRBJ1-5; tentative D call: TRBD1 (6 bases). Per germline, CDR1 SGHTA and CDR2 FQGNSA. The CDR3 length is 16 residues. CDR3 DNA: TGTGCCAACAGCCTCAGGGGACAAGGGAGCAATCAGCCCCAGCATTTT. This gives the protein CANSLRGQGSNQPQHF.

Regarding this clonotype: This may arise from a read error, as a much more abundant clone is one base away. This chain connects TRBV11-3 to TRBJ2-1; D gene ambiguous. This CDR3 is built from 13 residues. Germline assignment: CDR1 SGHNT and CDR2 YENEEA. The V and J ends lost 6 bases and 5 bases respectively, with 11 bases between them. DNA for the CDR3: TGTGCCAGCAGATTAAACCTGGACAATGAGCAGTTCTTC. Its translation is CASRLNLDNEQFF.

This clonotype was found many times. The chain is built from TRBV29-1 and TRBJ2-2; TRBD1 agrees at 10 bases. J lost 2 bases, V lost 3 bases, and 3 bases had no gene match. Germline V gene sequence: CDR1 SQVTM, CDR2 ANQGSEA. CDR3 length equals 15 residues. The CDR3 here is CSVDRTGGNTGELFF. The CDR3 nucleotides read TGCAGCGTTGATAGGACAGGGGGAAACACCGGGGAGCTGTTTTTT.

For this clonotype: This could be a read error, since a much larger clone is one nucleotide away. The missing conserved phenylalanine or tryptophan at the end of this CDR3 makes a read error likely. This chain uses TRBV7-2 with TRBJ2-1, with D hard to call. The germline gives CDR1 SGHTA, CDR2 FQGNSA. The length of the CDR3 is 13 residues. The V end lost 1 base, the J end lost 8 bases, and 9 bases lay between the germline ends. The CDR3: CASSLVRFDEQFC. The CDR3 bases are TGTGCCAGCAGCTTAGTCCGCTTTGATGAGCAGTTCTGC.

The table lists this clonotype with many counts. This chain uses TRBV20-1 with TRBJ1-2; 7 bases align to TRBD1. This CDR3 spans 16 amino acids. The ends lost 5 bases at V and 1 base at J; junction bases unmatched: 13. Germline assignment: CDR1 DFQATT and CDR2 SNEGSKA (reference sequence). CDR3 nucleotides: TGCAGTGCTCGTCCTACTGGCAGGGGGTTTAACTATGGCTACACCTTC. Protein product: CSARPTGRGFNYGYTF.

Many counts were recorded for this clonotype. V gene TRBV20-1 combines with J gene TRBJ1-1, with unresolved D. Germline lookup yields CDR1 DFQATT and CDR2 SNEGSKA (reference sequence). This CDR3 spans 16 amino acids. Trimming pared 0 bases from V and 6 bases from J, leaving 20 bases between. In nucleotides, the CDR3 is TGCAGTGCTAGAGAGTCAGCGGGTAAACGAGGCTCTGAAGCTTTCTTT. Its translation is CSARESAGKRGSEAFF.

This clonotype was picked up many times. J is TRBJ1-2 and V is TRBV20-1; 8 bases align to TRBD1. Germline V gene lookup returns CDR1 DFQATT and CDR2 SNEGSKA (reference sequence). The CDR3 covers 14 residues. The J segment lost 6 bases and the V segment lost 2 bases, leaving 8 bases of the junction unmatched. The CDR3 nucleotides read TGCAGTGCTAGACAACCCGGGACAGGAGATGGCTACACCTTC. This gives the protein CSARQPGTGDGYTF.

This clonotype appeared once. V gene TRBV9 combines with J gene TRBJ2-1, with TRBD2 matching over 13 bases. Trimming took 7 bases from V and 4 from J; bases not matched to a gene: 14. Germline CDR1 reads SGDLS; CDR2 reads YYNGEE. The CDR3 spans 18 residues. This chain's CDR3 is CASPRSPLAGGGYNEQFF. The CDR3 nucleotides are TGTGCCAGCCCCCGATCACCACTAGCGGGGGGGGGATACAATGAGCAGTTCTTC.

The chain's CDR3 is CSARRGQGGEQYF. The CDR3, as DNA: TGCAGTGCTAGACGCGGACAGGGGGGCGAGCAGTACTTC. The rearrangement links TRBV20-1 to TRBJ2-7, with 10 bases that match TRBD1. The CDR3 loop spans 13 amino acids. V shed 2 bases and J 6 bases; nucleotides not matched to a gene: 4. Germline CDR1 reads DFQATT; CDR2 reads SNEGSKA (reference sequence).

This clonotype was recorded many times. The CDR3 loop is CASSSLPTGGGLETQYF. The CDR3 region has the DNA TGCGCCAGCAGCTCTCTTCCGACAGGGGGCGGTTTGGAGACCCAGTACTTC. This rearrangement joins TRBV5-1 to TRBJ2-5; 10 nucleotides line up with TRBD1. This CDR3 contains 17 residues. Germline CDR1 reads SGHRS; CDR2 reads YFSETQ. Trimming at V came to 3 bases and at J to 5 bases, leaving 13 bases not matched to a gene.

This clonotype was counted ten times or more. CDR3 in DNA: TGTGCCAGCAGTTTACTCAGGGGGGGCCTGGATACGCAGTATTTT. The encoded protein is CASSLLRGGLDTQYF. V gene TRBV12-3 or TRBV12-4 combines with J gene TRBJ2-3; D is perhaps TRBD1 or TRBD2 (7 bases each). Trimming shortened V by 2 bases and J by 6 bases, and 15 bases separated the two germline ends. CDR3 length equals 15 residues.

This clonotype was detected ten times or more. The chain recombines TRBV28 with TRBJ1-6; 7 bases map to TRBD1. V lost 10 bases, J lost 5 bases, and 14 bases stayed unmatched. This CDR3 spans 16 amino acids. The germline V gene encodes CDR1 MDHEN and CDR2 SYDVKM. The chain's CDR3 is CATATGRDSHNSPLHF. Here the CDR3 DNA reads TGTGCCACCGCGACTGGGCGGGACAGCCATAATTCACCCCTCCACTTT.

The table lists this clonotype with many counts. This chain links TRBV5-1 with TRBJ2-1; D is perhaps TRBD1 or TRBD2 (5 bases each). The germline V gene has CDR1 SGHRS and CDR2 YFSETQ. V dropped 4 bases and J dropped 9 bases, with 14 bases sitting between them. The CDR3 runs to 13 residues. The CDR3: CASSPGPTSEQFF. The CDR3 DNA reads as TGCGCCAGCAGCCCGGGACCCACTAGTGAGCAGTTCTTC.

This clonotype is medium-sized. The J gene is TRBJ2-7, the V gene TRBV27; perhaps D is TRBD1 or TRBD2 (7 bases each). V gave up 6 bases and J gave up 6 bases, with 12 bases separating them. Per the germline V gene, CDR1 is MNHEY and CDR2 is SMNVEV (reference sequence). This CDR3 has 12 amino acids. As DNA, the CDR3 is TGTGCCAGCAGGGGAGGGACAGCCGAGCAGTACTTC. It translates to CASRGGTAEQYF.

This clonotype was counted ten times or more. This chain joins TRBV6-5 and TRBJ2-5; no clear D. V was clipped by 10 bases and J by 3 bases, with 9 bases between them. Germline CDR1 MNHEY, CDR2 SVGAGI. The CDR3 is made up of 11 amino acids. The CDR3 sequence: CATEAEETQYF. CDR3 bases: TGTGCCACCGAGGCAGAAGAGACCCAGTACTTC.

At least ten counts were recorded for this clonotype. CDR3 sequence reads: CASTARVTDTQYF. The DNA for the CDR3 is TGTGCCTCAACCGCACGGGTGACAGATACGCAGTATTTT. The chain has TRBV12-3 or TRBV12-4 and TRBJ2-3, with no clear D. The CDR3 is 13 residues long. V lost 11 bases and J lost 3, with 15 bases in between.

This clonotype was seen at least ten times. The rearrangement links TRBV20-1 to TRBJ2-1; the D gene is possibly TRBD2 (5 bases). The CDR3 sequence is 13 residues long. Looked up from germline, CDR1 is DFQATT and CDR2 is SNEGSKA (reference sequence). The ends were cut back, 4 bases at V and 10 bases at J, with 17 bases in the middle. Written as DNA, the CDR3 is TGCAGTGCTACCATCCCTGGACTCTCAGAGCAGTTCTTC. It translates to CSATIPGLSEQFF.

This clonotype was counted at least ten times. The chain combines TRBV4-3 with TRBJ2-7; D remains ambiguous. V was shortened by 3 bases and J by 5 bases, with 17 bases between the two germline ends. This CDR3 comprises 15 residues. Germline V lookup: CDR1 LGHNA, CDR2 YSLEER. The CDR3 DNA reads as TGCGCCAGCAGCCAGGCCTTAAGGCAACCCCACGAGCAGTACTTC. Its protein product is CASSQALRQPHEQYF.

This clonotype occurred many times. The V and J genes are TRBV27 and TRBJ2-5; D gene ambiguous. Germline V CDR1 and CDR2: MNHEY, SMNVEV (reference sequence). This CDR3 spans 17 amino acids. The V end was cut by 2 bases, the J end by 4 bases, with 20 bases between. CDR3 loop: CASSLLGSSKGGETQYF. The CDR3 DNA reads TGTGCCAGCAGTTTACTCGGCTCCTCCAAGGGCGGAGAGACCCAGTACTTC.

This clonotype was counted many times. The chain couples TRBV7-2 to TRBJ2-7; tentatively, D is TRBD1 (5 bases). Trimming left V 0 bases short and J 11 bases short, with 8 bases between. Germline V gives CDR1 SGHTA, CDR2 FQGNSA. The CDR3 has 11 amino acids. This chain's CDR3 is CASSLATEKYF. CDR3 sequence (DNA): TGTGCCAGCAGCTTAGCGACAGAGAAGTACTTC.

The chain joins TRBV18 to TRBJ2-6; D may be TRBD1 or TRBD2 (5 bases each). CDR1 and CDR2 from the germline V gene are KGHSH and LQKENI. CDR3 size: 19 residues. V lost 3 bases, J lost 1 base, and 19 bases lay in between. The CDR3 is CASSPARGRVSSGANVLTF. DNA of the CDR3: TGTGCCAGCTCACCGGCGAGGGGACGGGTTTCATCTGGGGCCAACGTCCTGACTTTC.

The CDR3 sequence: CASSELRTGPDTQYF. For the CDR3, the DNA is TGCGCCAGCAGTGAGTTAAGGACAGGGCCAGATACGCAGTATTTT. The V and J genes are TRBV10-1 and TRBJ2-3, with 8 bases that match TRBD1. The CDR3 has 15 residues. Germline CDR1 reads WNHNN; CDR2 reads SYGVQD (reference sequence). J was trimmed by 4 bases and V by 1 base; bases with no gene match: 4.

Ten or more counts support this clonotype. The chain has TRBV11-2 and TRBJ1-2; maybe TRBD1 (5 bases). This CDR3 has 14 amino acids. V lost 5 bases to trimming and J lost 4 bases, with 14 bases between them. The germline V gene encodes CDR1 SGHAT and CDR2 FQNNGV. The CDR3 protein is CASSPWGSRYGYTF. CDR3 nucleotide sequence: TGTGCCAGCAGCCCTTGGGGCAGCCGCTATGGCTACACCTTC.

This sequence joins TRBV10-3 and TRBJ1-1; D is perhaps TRBD1 (6 bases). The V and J ends lost 3 bases and 1 base respectively, with 9 bases between them. CDR3 length: 14 amino acids. Per the germline V gene, CDR1 is ENHRY and CDR2 is SYGVKD. CDR3 protein: CAISEPGANTEAFF. CDR3 nucleotide sequence: TGTGCCATCAGTGAACCAGGGGCGAACACTGAAGCTTTCTTT.

This clonotype was seen at least ten times. The chain couples TRBV20-1 to TRBJ2-1; the D gene is possibly TRBD2 (6 bases). V gave up 0 bases and J gave up 0 bases, with 15 bases separating them. Per germline, CDR1 DFQATT and CDR2 SNEGSKA (reference sequence). The CDR3 consists of 17 residues. CDR3 DNA sequence: TGCAGTGCTAGAGACCTCATAGCGGTTAGCTCCTACAATGAGCAGTTCTTC. Encoded protein: CSARDLIAVSSYNEQFF.

This clonotype has a count of ten or more. This chain joins TRBV12-3 or TRBV12-4 and TRBJ2-1, with 12 bases matching TRBD2. This CDR3 spans 14 amino acids. V trimming: 6 bases; J trimming: 7 bases; junction bases outside the gene matches: 4. CDR3 residues: CASSQGTSGNEQFF. Here the CDR3 DNA reads TGTGCCAGCAGCCAGGGGACTAGCGGGAATGAGCAGTTCTTC.

In this sample, this clonotype turned up many times. V and J are TRBV7-3 and TRBJ2-6; D unclear. V lost 1 base to trimming and J lost 1 base, with 11 bases between them. Germline V CDR1 and CDR2: SGHTA, FQGTGA. The CDR3 runs to 17 residues. The CDR3 DNA reads as TGTGCCAGCAGCTTAAGTAGCCTATCTTCTGGGGCCAACGTCCTGACTTTC. Translated: CASSLSSLSSGANVLTF.

Ten or more counts support this clonotype. The rearrangement joins TRBV5-6 to TRBJ1-5; a possible D gene is TRBD1 (6 bases). V lost 4 bases and J 7 bases, leaving 9 bases between the germline ends. The CDR3 length is 12 residues. Germline CDR1 is SGHDT and CDR2 is YYEEEE. This chain's CDR3 is CASSLRGQPQHF. The CDR3 DNA sequence: TGTGCCAGCAGCCTCAGGGGCCAGCCCCAGCATTTT.

This clonotype was detected many times. The V call is TRBV6-4, the J call TRBJ1-1; 8 bases align to TRBD1. V shed 4 bases and J 2 bases; nucleotides not matched to a gene: 12. The V gene's germline CDR1 is MRHNA and CDR2 SNTAGT. The CDR3 sequence is 17 residues long. The DNA of the CDR3 is TGTGCCAGCAGTGCAAGGGCAGGGGGCGGCGGAAACACTGAAGCTTTCTTT. It is translated as CASSARAGGGGNTEAFF.

This clonotype was seen only a few times. The rearrangement uses TRBV7-2 and TRBJ1-6; D ambiguous. The CDR3 is 15 residues long. Germline V gives CDR1 SGHTA, CDR2 FQGNSA. V lost 5 bases, J lost 0 bases, and 8 bases lay in between. CDR3 sequence (DNA): TGTGCCAGCAGCCTACAGAGCTCCTATAATTCACCCCTCCACTTT. Translating it yields CASSLQSSYNSPLHF.

This clonotype was observed at least ten times. The CDR3 region is CAISESTGEGYGYTF. In DNA, the CDR3 is TGTGCCATCAGTGAGTCGACAGGGGAAGGCTATGGCTACACCTTC. The genes are TRBV10-3 and TRBJ1-2; TRBD1 aligns across 8 bases. Germline CDR1 reads ENHRY; CDR2 reads SYGVKD. Losses at the gene ends were 0 bases for V and 4 bases for J; bases not matched to a gene: 4. The CDR3 is 15 residues long.

This clonotype was counted many times. The CDR3, as DNA: TGCGCCAGCAGCTTAATTGGGGCCGGCTCTGGAAACACCATATATTTT. Translation gives CASSLIGAGSGNTIYF. The rearrangement joins TRBV5-1 to TRBJ1-3; tentative D call: TRBD1 (5 bases). Germline V gives CDR1 SGHRS, CDR2 YFSETQ. This CDR3 has 16 residues. The ends were cut back, 2 bases at V and 0 bases at J, with 12 bases in the middle.